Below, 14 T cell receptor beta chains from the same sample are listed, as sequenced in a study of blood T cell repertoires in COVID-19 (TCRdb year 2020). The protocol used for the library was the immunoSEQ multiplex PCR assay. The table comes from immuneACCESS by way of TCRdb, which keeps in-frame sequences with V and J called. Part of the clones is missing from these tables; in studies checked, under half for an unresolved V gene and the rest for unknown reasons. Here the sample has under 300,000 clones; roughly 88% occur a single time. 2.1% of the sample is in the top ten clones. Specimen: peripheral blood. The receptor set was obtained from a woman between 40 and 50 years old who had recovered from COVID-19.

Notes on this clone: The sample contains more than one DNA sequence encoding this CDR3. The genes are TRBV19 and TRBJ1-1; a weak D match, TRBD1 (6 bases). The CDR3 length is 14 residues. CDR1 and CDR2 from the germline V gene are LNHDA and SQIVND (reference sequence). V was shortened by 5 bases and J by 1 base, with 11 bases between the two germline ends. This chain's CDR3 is CASSGGQRNTEAFF. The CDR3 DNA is TGTGCCAGTAGTGGCGGACAGAGGAACACTGAAGCTTTCTTT.

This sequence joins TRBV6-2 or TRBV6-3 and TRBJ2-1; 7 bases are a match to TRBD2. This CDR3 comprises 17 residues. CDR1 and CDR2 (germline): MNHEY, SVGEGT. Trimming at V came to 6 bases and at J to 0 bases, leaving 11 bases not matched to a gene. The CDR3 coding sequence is TGTGCCAGCAGCCCTACCCCCCGGGGGGTCTCCTACAATGAGCAGTTCTTC. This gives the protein CASSPTPRGVSYNEQFF.

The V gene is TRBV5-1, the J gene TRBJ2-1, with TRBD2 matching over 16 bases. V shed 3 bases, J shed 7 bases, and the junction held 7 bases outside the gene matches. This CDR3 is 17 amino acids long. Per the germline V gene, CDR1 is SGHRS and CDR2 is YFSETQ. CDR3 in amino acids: CASSSPGLAGGQNEQFF. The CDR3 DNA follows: TGCGCCAGCAGCTCCCCGGGACTAGCGGGAGGGCAGAATGAGCAGTTCTTC.

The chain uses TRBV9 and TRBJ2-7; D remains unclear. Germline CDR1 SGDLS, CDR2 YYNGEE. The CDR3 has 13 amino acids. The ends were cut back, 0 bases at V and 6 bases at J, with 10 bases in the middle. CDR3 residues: CASSVGAVSEQYF. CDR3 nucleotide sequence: TGTGCCAGCAGCGTAGGGGCAGTGAGCGAGCAGTACTTC.

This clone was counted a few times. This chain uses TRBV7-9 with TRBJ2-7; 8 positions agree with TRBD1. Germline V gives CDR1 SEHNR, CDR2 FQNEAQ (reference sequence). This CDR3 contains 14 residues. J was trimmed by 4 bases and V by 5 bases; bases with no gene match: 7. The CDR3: CASSPETGEYEQYF. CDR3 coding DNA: TGTGCCAGCAGCCCCGAGACAGGGGAATACGAGCAGTACTTC.

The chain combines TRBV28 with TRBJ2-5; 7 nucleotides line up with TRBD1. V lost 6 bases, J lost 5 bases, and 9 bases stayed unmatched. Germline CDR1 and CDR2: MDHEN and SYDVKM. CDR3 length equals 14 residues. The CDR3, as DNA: TGTGCCAGCAGGAGGACAGGCAGAGGGGAGACCCAGTACTTC. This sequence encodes CASRRTGRGETQYF.

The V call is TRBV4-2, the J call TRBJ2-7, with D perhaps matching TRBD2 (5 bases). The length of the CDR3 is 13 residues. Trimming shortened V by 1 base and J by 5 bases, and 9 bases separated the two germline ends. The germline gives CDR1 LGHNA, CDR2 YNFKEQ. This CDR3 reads CASSQVSGNEQYF. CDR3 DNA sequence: TGTGCCAGCAGCCAAGTTTCCGGGAACGAGCAGTACTTC.

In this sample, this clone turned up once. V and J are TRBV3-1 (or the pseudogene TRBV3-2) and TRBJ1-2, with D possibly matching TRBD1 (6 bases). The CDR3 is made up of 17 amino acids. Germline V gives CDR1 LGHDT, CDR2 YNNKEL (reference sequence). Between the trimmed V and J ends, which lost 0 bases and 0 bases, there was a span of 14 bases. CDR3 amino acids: CASSQEGGSPPNYGYTF. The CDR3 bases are TGTGCCAGCAGCCAAGAAGGGGGTTCACCCCCTAACTATGGCTACACCTTC.

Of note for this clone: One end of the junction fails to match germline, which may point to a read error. The CDR3, as DNA: TGTGCTAGCATCCTAAAGGACCGCCCTAAGGAGGACAATGAGCAGTTCTTC. Protein product: CASILKDRPKEDNEQFF. The V and J genes are TRBV7-7 and TRBJ2-1, with D possibly being TRBD2 (5 bases). There are 17 residues in the CDR3. CDR1 is SSHAT, CDR2 FNYEAQ, per germline (reference sequence).

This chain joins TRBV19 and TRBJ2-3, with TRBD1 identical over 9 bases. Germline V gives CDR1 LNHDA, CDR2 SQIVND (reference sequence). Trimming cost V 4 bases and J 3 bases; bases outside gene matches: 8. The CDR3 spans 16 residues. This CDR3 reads CASSTDRGWWTDTQYF. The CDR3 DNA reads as TGTGCCAGTAGTACCGACAGGGGGTGGTGGACAGATACGCAGTATTTT.

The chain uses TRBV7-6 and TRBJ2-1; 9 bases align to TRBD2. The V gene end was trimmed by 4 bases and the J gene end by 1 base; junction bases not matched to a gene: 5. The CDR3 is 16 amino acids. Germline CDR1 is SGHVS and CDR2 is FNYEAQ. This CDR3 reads CASSSRLAESYNEQFF. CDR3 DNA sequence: TGTGCCAGCAGCTCGAGACTAGCGGAATCCTACAATGAGCAGTTCTTC.

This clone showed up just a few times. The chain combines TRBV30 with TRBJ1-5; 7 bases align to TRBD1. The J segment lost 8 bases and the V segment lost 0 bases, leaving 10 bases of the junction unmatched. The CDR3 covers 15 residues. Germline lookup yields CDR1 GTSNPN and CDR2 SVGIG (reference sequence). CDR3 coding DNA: TGTGCCTGGAGTGTATCTGGGACAGAACGAGAGCCCCAGCATTTT. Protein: CAWSVSGTEREPQHF.

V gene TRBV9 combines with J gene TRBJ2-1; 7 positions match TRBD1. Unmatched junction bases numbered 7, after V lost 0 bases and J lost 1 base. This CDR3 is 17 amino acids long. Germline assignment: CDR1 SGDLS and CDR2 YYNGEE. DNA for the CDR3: TGTGCCAGCAGCGTAGAGGTGACAGGGTGGTCCTACAATGAGCAGTTCTTC. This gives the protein CASSVEVTGWSYNEQFF.

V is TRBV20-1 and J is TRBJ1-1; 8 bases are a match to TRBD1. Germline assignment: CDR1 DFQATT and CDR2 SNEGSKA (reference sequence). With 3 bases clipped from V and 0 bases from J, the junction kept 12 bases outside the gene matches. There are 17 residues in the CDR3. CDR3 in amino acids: CSASKTPGQVMNTEAFF. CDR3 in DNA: TGCAGTGCTAGTAAAACCCCGGGACAGGTTATGAACACTGAAGCTTTCTTT.